This record concerns one T cell receptor beta chain sequence. This sample is part of a study of blood T cell repertoires in COVID-19. Study summary: The origin of the acute and convalescent COVID-19 samples was the United States, Italy and Spain.

The CDR3 spans 14 residues. Germline values: CDR1 MNHEY, CDR2 SVGAGI. V lost 2 bases to trimming and J lost 8 bases, with 13 bases between them. Repertoires were generated with immunoSEQ multiplex PCR, while TCRdb's copy carries only in-frame clones and drops some. Among around 100,000 clones, roughly 90% were seen once, and the ten largest hold 2% to 2.5%. Input material: peripheral blood. The clonotype was recovered from a man aged 50 to 59 with active COVID-19. V and J are TRBV6-5 and TRBJ2-1; D possibly corresponds to TRBD2 (7 bases). The CDR3 DNA reads as TGTGCCAGCAGTTACGGCCGGGGGGCATATGAGCAGTTCTTC. Its translation is CASSYGRGAYEQFF.